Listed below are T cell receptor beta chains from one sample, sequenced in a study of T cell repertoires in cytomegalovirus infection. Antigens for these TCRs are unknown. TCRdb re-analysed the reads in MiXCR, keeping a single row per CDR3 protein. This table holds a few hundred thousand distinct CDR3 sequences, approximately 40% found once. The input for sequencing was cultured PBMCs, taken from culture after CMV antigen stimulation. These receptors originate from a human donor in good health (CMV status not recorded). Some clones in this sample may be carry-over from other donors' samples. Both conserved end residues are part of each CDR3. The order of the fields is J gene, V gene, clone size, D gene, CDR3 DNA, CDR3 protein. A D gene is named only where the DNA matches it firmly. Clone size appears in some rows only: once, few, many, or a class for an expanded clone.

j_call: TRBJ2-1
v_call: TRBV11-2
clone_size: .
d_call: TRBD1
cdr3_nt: TGTGCCAGCAGCCCAATTTCGGGACAGGGTGGCAATGAGCAGTTCTTC
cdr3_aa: CASSPISGQGGNEQFF

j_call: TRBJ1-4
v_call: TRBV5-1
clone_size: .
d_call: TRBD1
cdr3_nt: TGCGCCAGCACCGAAGGTCCAGGGGGCTACGAAAAACTGTTTTTT
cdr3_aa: CASTEGPGGYEKLFF

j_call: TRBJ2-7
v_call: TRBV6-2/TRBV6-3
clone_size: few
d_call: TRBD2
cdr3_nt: TGTGCCAGCAGCAAGGGACTAGCACCCTACGAGCAGTACTTC
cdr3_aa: CASSKGLAPYEQYF

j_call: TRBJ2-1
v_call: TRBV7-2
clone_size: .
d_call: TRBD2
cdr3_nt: TGTGCCAGCAGCTTAGCGGGTAAAAGAACTAGCGGGAGAAACAATGAGCAGTTCTTC
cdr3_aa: CASSLAGKRTSGRNNEQFF

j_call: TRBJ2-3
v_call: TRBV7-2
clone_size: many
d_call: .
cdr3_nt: TGTGCCAGCAGCTTCCGACGGGAGCAGACGCAGTATTTT
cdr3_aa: CASSFRREQTQYF

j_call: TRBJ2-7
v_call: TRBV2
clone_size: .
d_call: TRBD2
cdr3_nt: TGTGCCAGCAGTGCCCTAGCGGGAGTTACCAACGAGCAGTACTTC
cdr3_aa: CASSALAGVTNEQYF

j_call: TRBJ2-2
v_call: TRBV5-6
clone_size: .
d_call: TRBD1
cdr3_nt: TGTGCCAGCAGGTGGCGGAACAGGGGGAACACCGGGGAGCTGTTTTTT
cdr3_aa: CASRWRNRGNTGELFF

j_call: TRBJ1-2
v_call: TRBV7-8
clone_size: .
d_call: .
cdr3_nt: TGTGCCAGCAGCCCCGGCAGGGACTATGGCTACACCTTC
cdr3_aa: CASSPGRDYGYTF

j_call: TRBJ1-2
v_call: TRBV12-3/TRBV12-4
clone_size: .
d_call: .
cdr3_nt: TGTGCCAGCAGTTTGCGGTATCTAAATGGCTACACCTTC
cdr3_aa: CASSLRYLNGYTF

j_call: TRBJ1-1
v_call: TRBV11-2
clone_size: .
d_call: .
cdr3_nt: TGTGCCAGCAGCGTCCGACCCCCTGAAGCTTTCTTT
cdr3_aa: CASSVRPPEAFF

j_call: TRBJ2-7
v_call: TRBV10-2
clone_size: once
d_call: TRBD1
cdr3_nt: TGCGCCAGCAGTGCAACCGGGACAGGGGGCGACGAGCAGTACTTC
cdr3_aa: CASSATGTGGDEQYF

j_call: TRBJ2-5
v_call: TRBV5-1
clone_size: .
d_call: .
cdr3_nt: TGCGCCAGCAGGCCCCCGGGTGTTGAGACCCAGTACTTC
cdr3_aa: CASRPPGVETQYF

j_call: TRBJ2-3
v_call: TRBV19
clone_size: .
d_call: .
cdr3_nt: TGTGCCAGTAGTATGGGGGAGCCAGATACGCAGTATTTT
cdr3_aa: CASSMGEPDTQYF

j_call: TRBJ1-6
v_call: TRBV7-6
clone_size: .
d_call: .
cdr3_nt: TGTGCCAGCAGCTACCGGGAATTCTATTCACCCCTCCACTTT
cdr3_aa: CASSYREFYSPLHF

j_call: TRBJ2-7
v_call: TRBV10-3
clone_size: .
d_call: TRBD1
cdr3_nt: TGTGCCATCAGTGAGTCTGGGGCAGGGGGCGACGAGCAGTACTTC
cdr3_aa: CAISESGAGGDEQYF

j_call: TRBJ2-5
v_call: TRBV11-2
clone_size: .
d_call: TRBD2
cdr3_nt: TGTGCCAGCAGCTTAGTTATAGCGGGGGATCGCATCCAAGAGACCCAGTACTTC
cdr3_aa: CASSLVIAGDRIQETQYF

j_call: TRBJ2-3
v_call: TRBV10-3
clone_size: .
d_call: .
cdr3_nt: TGTGCCATCAGTGATCCGGGCAGCACAGATACGCAGTATTTT
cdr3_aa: CAISDPGSTDTQYF

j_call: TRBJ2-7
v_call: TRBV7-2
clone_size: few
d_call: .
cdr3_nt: TGTGCCAGCAGCTCTTGGGACACCTACTCCTACGAGCAGTACTTC
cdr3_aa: CASSSWDTYSYEQYF

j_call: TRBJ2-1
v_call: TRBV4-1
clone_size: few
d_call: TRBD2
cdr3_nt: TGCGCCAGCAGCTTTCCCGGGGGGGCTCGGTTCTTC
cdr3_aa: CASSFPGGARFF

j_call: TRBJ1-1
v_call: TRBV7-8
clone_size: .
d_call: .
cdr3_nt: TGTGCCAGCACCTCAGAGGGGAGAACTGAAGCTTTCTTT
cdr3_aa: CASTSEGRTEAFF

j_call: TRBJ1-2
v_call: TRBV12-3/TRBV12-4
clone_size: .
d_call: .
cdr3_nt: TGTGCCAGCAGAAAAACAGACTATGGCTACACCTTC
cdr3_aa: CASRKTDYGYTF